A single sample is the source of the 10 T cell receptor beta chains below, sequenced in a study of shared clonotypes between healthy human individuals. Some clones are missing from TCRdb's copy, which holds only in-frame ones; the method was immunoSEQ multiplex PCR. The sample holds 300,000 to 400,000 clones, around 87% seen once. The sample taken for sequencing was memory CD8+ T cells sorted from blood. Regarding subset: CD45RO+ cells pooled with CCR7-negative TemRA cells. The receptors here all came from a man between 18 and 35 years old in good health.

This chain connects TRBV9 to TRBJ2-4, with D tentatively TRBD2 (6 bases). Trimming left V 3 bases short and J 8 bases short, with 15 bases between. This CDR3 is built from 14 residues. The germline V gene has CDR1 SGDLS and CDR2 YYNGEE. This chain's CDR3 is CASSDGGPADIQYF. CDR3 in DNA: TGTGCCAGCAGCGATGGAGGGCCTGCTGACATTCAGTACTTC. Full variable domain (remainder filled in from reference TRBV9 and TRBJ2-4): DSGVTQTPKHLITATGQRVTLRCSPRSGDLSVYWYQQSLDQGLQFLIQYYNGEERAKGNILERFSAQQFPDLHSELNLSSLELGDSALYFCASSDGGPADIQYFGAGTRLSVL.

The gene calls are TRBV5-6 and TRBJ2-5, with D possibly matching TRBD2 (6 bases). The length of the CDR3 is 13 residues. The germline gives CDR1 SGHDT, CDR2 YYEEEE. With 4 bases removed from V and 2 bases from J, the gap between germline ends came to 9 bases. The CDR3, as DNA: TGTGCCAGCAGCCCCGGGGGACAAGAGACCCAGTACTTC. Residues: CASSPGGQETQYF.

In this sample, this clone turned up once. This sequence joins TRBV27 and TRBJ2-1; D could derive from TRBD1 or TRBD2 (5 bases each). Germline CDR1 MNHEY, CDR2 SMNVEV (reference sequence). V lost 0 bases, J lost 6 bases, and 12 bases lay in between. CDR3 size: 15 residues. The CDR3 DNA is TGTGCCAGCAGTTTATCGGTGGCAGGGAGCAATGAGCAGTTCTTC. Translating gives CASSLSVAGSNEQFF.

The V gene is TRBV27, the J gene TRBJ2-1; D gene unclear. This CDR3 comprises 16 residues. Germline CDR1 and CDR2: MNHEY and SMNVEV (reference sequence). The V and J ends lost 2 bases and 0 bases respectively, with 11 bases between them. In DNA form, the CDR3 reads TGTGCCAGCAGTTTAAACCCACGGAGCTCCTACAATGAGCAGTTCTTC. Translation gives CASSLNPRSSYNEQFF.

The rearrangement uses TRBV5-1 and TRBJ2-3; TRBD2 matches 8 bases. The germline V gene encodes CDR1 SGHRS and CDR2 YFSETQ. The CDR3 is made up of 15 amino acids. J lost 1 base, V lost 0 bases, and 1 base had no gene match. In nucleotides, the CDR3 is TGCGCCAGCAGCTTGGTTAGCGGGGGCACAGATACGCAGTATTTT. Translated: CASSLVSGGTDTQYF.

V usage is TRBV13 and J usage is TRBJ2-7; 7 nucleotides agree with TRBD2. V was pared by 1 base and J by 1 base, with 4 bases of the junction left unmatched. Germline assignment: CDR1 PRHDT and CDR2 FYEKMQ (reference sequence). The CDR3 has 15 residues. The CDR3 here is CASSLVRGLSYEQYF. The CDR3 DNA follows: TGTGCCAGCAGCTTAGTGAGGGGACTATCCTACGAGCAGTACTTC.

A note on this clone: The sample contains more than one DNA sequence encoding this CDR3. V is TRBV6-5 and J is TRBJ1-1, with D maybe TRBD1 (6 bases). The germline CDR1 and CDR2 sequences are MNHEY and SVGAGI. V was pared by 2 bases and J by 2 bases, with 9 bases between. The CDR3 spans 14 residues. CDR3 in amino acids: CASSYVGGNTEAFF. CDR3 in DNA: TGTGCCAGCAGTTACGTAGGGGGAAACACTGAAGCTTTCTTT.

This clone was found a few times. The chain is built from TRBV4-1 and TRBJ1-2; perhaps TRBD1 as D (6 bases). Germline CDR1 and CDR2: MGHRA and YSYEKL. Trimming took off 3 bases at V and 6 bases at J, with 20 bases between the two ends. The CDR3 runs to 16 residues. The CDR3 nucleotides read TGCGCCAGCAGCCAGTCGGCACAGGGATCCGCGAATGGCTACACCTTC. Amino acid sequence: CASSQSAQGSANGYTF.

The chain uses TRBV7-9 and TRBJ2-5, with TRBD1 identical over 9 bases. The J call may be wrong; the DNA end is better matched by TRBJ2-7. The CDR3 has 16 amino acids. From germline, CDR1 is SEHNR and CDR2 FQNEAQ (reference sequence). The CDR3 DNA reads TGTGCCAGCAGCCCCCCGGGGACAGGGATAAACCACGAGCAGTACTTC. The encoded protein is CASSPPGTGINHEQYF.

CDR3: CASSQGLIITEAFF. In nucleotides, the CDR3 is TGTGCCAGCAGCCAAGGGTTGATAATCACTGAAGCTTTCTTT. V gene TRBV14 combines with J gene TRBJ1-1, with unresolved D. Germline V lookup: CDR1 SGHDN, CDR2 FVKESK. The length of the CDR3 is 14 residues. V was trimmed by 1 base and J by 4 bases, leaving 10 bases between them.